Listed here are 19 T cell receptor beta chains from one sample, sequenced in a study of blood T cell repertoires in COVID-19. The assay was immunoSEQ multiplex PCR, and TCRdb's table has in-frame clones only and misses some. The data show about 350,000 clones, more than 70% seen once. Sequencing input: peripheral blood. These receptors originate from a woman in her 70s with COVID-19, enrolled during active disease.

J is TRBJ1-5 and V is TRBV18; 9 nucleotides line up with TRBD1. The CDR3 extends over 14 amino acids. Germline V gene data show CDR1 as KGHSH and CDR2 as LQKENI. With V trimmed by 4 bases and J by 9 bases, 7 bases remained unmatched. In DNA, the CDR3 is TGTGCCAGCTCACGGGACAGGGTTGAAGGGCCCCAGCATTTT. This gives the protein CASSRDRVEGPQHF.

This chain uses TRBV29-1 with TRBJ1-2; the match to TRBD1 covers 7 bases. The germline CDR1 and CDR2 sequences are SQVTM and ANQGSEA. V shed 4 bases and J 5 bases; nucleotides not matched to a gene: 4. The CDR3 is 12 amino acids. CDR3 amino acids: CSVVSGGYGYTF. CDR3 nucleotides: TGCAGCGTTGTGTCAGGGGGGTATGGCTACACCTTC.

In regard to this clone: The junction differs from germline at one of its ends, possibly a read error. This sequence joins TRBV7-8 and TRBJ2-1; a weak D match, TRBD2 (7 bases). CDR1 SGHVS and CDR2 FQNEAQ come from the germline V gene. The CDR3 is 17 amino acids. Written as DNA, the CDR3 is TGTGCAAGCACGTCCACGGGGGGCTTAAGCTCCTACAATGAGCAGTTCTTC. Encoded protein: CASTSTGGLSSYNEQFF.

This sequence joins TRBV11-2 and TRBJ1-1; 7 nucleotides agree with TRBD1. CDR3 length equals 16 residues. Unmatched junction bases numbered 7, after V lost 3 bases and J lost 0 bases. Germline lookup yields CDR1 SGHAT and CDR2 FQNNGV. The CDR3 loop is CASSFKQGIMNTEAFF. Here the CDR3 DNA reads TGTGCCAGCAGCTTTAAACAGGGGATCATGAACACTGAAGCTTTCTTT. Based on the CDR3 plus reference TRBV11-2 and TRBJ1-1, the full variable domain is EAGVAQSPRYKIIEKRQSVAFWCNPISGHATLYWYQQILGQGPKLLIQFQNNGVVDDSQLPKDRFSAERLKGVDSTLKIQPAKLEDSAVYLCASSFKQGIMNTEAFFGQGTRLTVV.

This rearrangement joins TRBV28 to TRBJ2-3, with D possibly being TRBD2 (5 bases). Deletions cut 7 bases from V and 10 bases from J, with 12 bases between. CDR3 size: 11 residues. CDR1 is MDHEN and CDR2 is SYDVKM in the germline V gene. CDR3 amino acids: CASNKGAAQYF. The CDR3 nucleotides read TGTGCCAGCAATAAGGGAGCGGCGCAGTATTTT.

The gene calls are TRBV30 and TRBJ1-2, with TRBD1 matching 9 bases. With 0 bases clipped from V and 8 bases from J, the junction kept 4 bases outside the gene matches. The CDR3 runs to 13 residues. Germline V gene data show CDR1 as GTSNPN and CDR2 as SVGIG (reference sequence). The CDR3 DNA is TGTGCCTGGAGTGTTTCGGACAGGGGAGGCTACACCTTC. It specifies CAWSVSDRGGYTF.

V gene TRBV27 combines with J gene TRBJ2-7; 9 bases align to TRBD1. Germline-derived CDR1 and CDR2 are MNHEY and SMNVEV (reference sequence). The trim removed 3 bases at V and 5 bases at J, leaving 8 bases unmatched. CDR3 length equals 15 residues. Here the CDR3 reads CASSFATGTGNEQYF. In nucleotides, the CDR3 is TGTGCCAGCAGTTTCGCTACCGGGACAGGGAACGAGCAGTACTTC.

This sequence joins TRBV28 and TRBJ1-2; D unresolved. This CDR3 has 14 amino acids. V shed 7 bases and J shed 6 bases, with 18 bases lying between them. Germline-derived CDR1 and CDR2 are MDHEN and SYDVKM. CDR3 sequence reads: CASTLLGVQDGYTF. The CDR3 DNA sequence: TGTGCCAGCACCCTACTCGGGGTCCAGGATGGCTACACCTTC.

Only one count was recorded for this clone. The chain is built from TRBV4-1 and TRBJ2-2, with 12 bases fitting TRBD2. With 4 bases clipped from V and 4 bases from J, the junction kept 10 bases outside the gene matches. The germline CDR1 and CDR2 sequences are MGHRA and YSYEKL. The CDR3 contains 18 residues. In DNA form, the CDR3 reads TGCGCCAGCAGCCCTCATCCTCTAGCGGGGGGGCCCACCGGGGAGCTGTTTTTT. Translation: CASSPHPLAGGPTGELFF.

This sequence joins TRBV3-1 (or the pseudogene TRBV3-2) and TRBJ2-3; 14 bases match TRBD2. CDR1 LGHDT and CDR2 YNNKEL come from the germline V gene (reference sequence). V shed 0 bases, J shed 4 bases, and the junction held 6 bases outside the gene matches. The CDR3 covers 18 residues. The CDR3 loop is CASSQDYGTSGGADTQYF. The CDR3 coding sequence is TGTGCCAGCAGCCAAGATTATGGGACTAGCGGGGGCGCAGATACGCAGTATTTT.

The chain links TRBV18 to TRBJ2-2; TRBD1 matches at 7 bases. The V gene end was trimmed by 0 bases and the J gene end by 6 bases; junction bases not matched to a gene: 7. Germline CDR1 and CDR2: KGHSH and LQKENI. CDR3 length: 16 residues. The CDR3 spells CASSPPITGVAGELFF. CDR3 DNA sequence: TGTGCCAGCTCACCACCCATCACAGGGGTTGCCGGGGAGCTGTTTTTT.

This clone appeared many times. The chain carries TRBV5-4 and TRBJ2-3; possibly TRBD1 for D (5 bases). The CDR3 extends over 15 amino acids. The V gene's germline CDR1 is SGHNT and CDR2 YYREEE (reference sequence). Trimming took off 2 bases at V and 3 bases at J, with 13 bases between the two ends. For the CDR3, the DNA is TGTGCCAGCAGCTTCGTAAGGGGAAATACAGATACGCAGTATTTT. As protein: CASSFVRGNTDTQYF. Full variable domain (remainder filled in from reference TRBV5-4 and TRBJ2-3): ETGVTQSPTHLIKTRGQQVTLRCSSQSGHNTVSWYQQALGQGPQFIFQYYREEENGRGNFPPRFSGLQFPNYSSELNVNALELDDSALYLCASSFVRGNTDTQYFGPGTRLTVL.

The chain carries TRBV4-3 and TRBJ2-1; TRBD2 aligns across 7 bases. CDR1 is LGHNA and CDR2 is YSLEER in the germline V gene. The junction had 5 bases not matched to a gene; V was cut back by 6 bases and J by 0 bases. This CDR3 comprises 15 residues. This chain's CDR3 is CASRRDYSSYNEQFF. In DNA, the CDR3 is TGCGCCAGCAGACGGGACTACAGCTCCTACAATGAGCAGTTCTTC.

The V and J genes are TRBV23-1 and TRBJ1-1; D not resolved. TRBV23-1 is annotated as an ORF whose role is uncertain. The CDR3 has 15 amino acids. V was pared by 0 bases and J by 5 bases, with 13 bases between. This chain's CDR3 is CASSQSRDFRTEAFF. The CDR3 nucleotides are TGCGCCAGCAGTCAATCGAGAGACTTTCGGACTGAAGCTTTCTTT.

This clone occurred a few times. The chain recombines TRBV28 with TRBJ1-2; the D gene is possibly TRBD1 (6 bases). The CDR3 consists of 15 residues. V was shortened by 5 bases and J by 6 bases, with 19 bases between the two germline ends. In germline, CDR1 is MDHEN, CDR2 SYDVKM. The DNA of the CDR3 is TGTGCCAGCAGTGCCCTTCCGGGACACTCTAATGGCTACACCTTC. It codes for CASSALPGHSNGYTF.

The rearrangement uses TRBV11-2 and TRBJ1-6; 8 bases fit TRBD1. Unmatched junction bases numbered 4, after V lost 1 base and J lost 8 bases. The germline V gene encodes CDR1 SGHAT and CDR2 FQNNGV. The CDR3 is 15 amino acids. DNA for the CDR3: TGTGCCAGCAGCTTAGCAGGGGGCCTCGATTCACCCCTCCACTTT. It yields the protein CASSLAGGLDSPLHF.

This clone has just one count. The rearrangement uses TRBV9 and TRBJ2-3; TRBD2 matches at 10 bases. This CDR3 comprises 17 residues. Trimming at V came to 0 bases and at J to 4 bases, leaving 8 bases not matched to a gene. Per germline, CDR1 SGDLS and CDR2 YYNGEE. CDR3 protein: CASSVGGSGGKADTQYF. The DNA of the CDR3 is TGTGCCAGCAGCGTAGGAGGTAGCGGGGGGAAGGCAGATACGCAGTATTTT.

V gene TRBV30 combines with J gene TRBJ1-5, with D maybe TRBD1 (5 bases). Trimming left V 0 bases short and J 6 bases short, with 15 bases between. From germline, CDR1 is GTSNPN and CDR2 SVGIG (reference sequence). The CDR3 sequence is 15 residues long. The CDR3, as DNA: TGTGCCTGGAGTGTACTATCGGGGAGGGGTCAGCCCCAGCATTTT. It encodes CAWSVLSGRGQPQHF.

J is TRBJ1-4 and V is TRBV5-6, with D possibly being TRBD1 (5 bases). The germline V gene encodes CDR1 SGHDT and CDR2 YYEEEE. This CDR3 comprises 16 residues. The V gene lost 1 base and the J gene lost 3 bases, with 13 bases spanning the gap. The CDR3, as DNA: TGTGCCAGCAGCTTGTATATGGGGGAGGCTAATGAAAAACTGTTTTTT. It specifies CASSLYMGEANEKLFF. Full variable domain (remainder filled in from reference TRBV5-6 and TRBJ1-4): DAGVTQSPTHLIKTRGQQVTLRCSPKSGHDTVSWYQQALGQGPQFIFQYYEEEERQRGNFPDRFSGHQFPNYSSELNVNALLLGDSALYLCASSLYMGEANEKLFFGSGTQLSVL.